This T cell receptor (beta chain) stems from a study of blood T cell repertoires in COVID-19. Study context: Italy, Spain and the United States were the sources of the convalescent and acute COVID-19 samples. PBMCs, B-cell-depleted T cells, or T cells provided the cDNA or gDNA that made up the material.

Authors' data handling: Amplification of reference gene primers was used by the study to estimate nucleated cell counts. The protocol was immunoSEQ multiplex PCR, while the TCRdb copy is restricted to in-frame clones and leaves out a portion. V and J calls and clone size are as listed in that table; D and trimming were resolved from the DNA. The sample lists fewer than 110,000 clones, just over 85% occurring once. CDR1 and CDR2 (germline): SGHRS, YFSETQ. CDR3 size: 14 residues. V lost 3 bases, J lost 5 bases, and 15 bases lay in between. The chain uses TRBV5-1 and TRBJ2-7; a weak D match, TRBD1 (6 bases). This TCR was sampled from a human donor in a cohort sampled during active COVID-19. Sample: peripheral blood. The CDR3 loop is CASSSGAIKDEQYF. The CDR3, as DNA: TGCGCCAGCAGCTCAGGGGCGATCAAAGACGAGCAGTACTTC.